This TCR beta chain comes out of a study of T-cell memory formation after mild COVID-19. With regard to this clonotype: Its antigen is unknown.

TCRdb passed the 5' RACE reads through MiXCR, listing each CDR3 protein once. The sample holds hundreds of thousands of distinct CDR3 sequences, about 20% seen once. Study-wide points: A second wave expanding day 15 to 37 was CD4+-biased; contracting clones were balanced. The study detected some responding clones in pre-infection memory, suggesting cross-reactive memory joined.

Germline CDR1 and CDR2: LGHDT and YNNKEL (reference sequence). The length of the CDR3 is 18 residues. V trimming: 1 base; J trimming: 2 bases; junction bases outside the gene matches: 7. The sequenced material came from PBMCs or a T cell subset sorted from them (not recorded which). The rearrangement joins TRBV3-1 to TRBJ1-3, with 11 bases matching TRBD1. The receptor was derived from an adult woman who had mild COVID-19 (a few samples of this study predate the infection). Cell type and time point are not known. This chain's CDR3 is CASSQGPGQGGPGNTIYF. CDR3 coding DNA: TGTGCCAGCAGCCAAGGGCCGGGACAGGGGGGACCTGGAAACACCATATATTTT.